This entry describes one TCR beta chain. Its antigen is as yet unknown. Punch biopsies of lesional scalp, plus peripheral blood, were taken from alopecia areata patients. T lymphocytes (CD4+ and CD8+) were sorted from PBMCs. Germline lookup yields CDR1 SGHAT and CDR2 FQDESV (reference sequence). This CDR3 contains 15 residues. V was clipped by 4 bases and J by 3 bases; unmatched bases: 8. The data were taken from a study of CD8+ T cells in alopecia areata. Study summary: Treated patients received oral tofacitinib, 5 to 10 mg twice daily. Study outcomes and limitations: Greater clonality was observed in lesional scalp samples, especially alopecia totalis/universalis, versus normal scalp.

Extracted RNA was reverse transcribed into cDNA, the sequencing template. Profiling relied on immunoSEQ multiplex PCR, and the TCRdb table lists in-frame clones only, not all of them. The sample records approximately 150,000 clones, around 49% being singletons. The V and J genes are TRBV11-1 and TRBJ2-7; 8 bases align to TRBD2. Sequencing was performed on CD4+ T cells sorted from blood, taken at week 0. The receptor was derived from a human donor with alopecia areata. The CDR3, as DNA: TGTGCCAGCAGCTCCGACGGGACTAGAGGCTACGAGCAGTACTTC. Its translation: CASSSDGTRGYEQYF.